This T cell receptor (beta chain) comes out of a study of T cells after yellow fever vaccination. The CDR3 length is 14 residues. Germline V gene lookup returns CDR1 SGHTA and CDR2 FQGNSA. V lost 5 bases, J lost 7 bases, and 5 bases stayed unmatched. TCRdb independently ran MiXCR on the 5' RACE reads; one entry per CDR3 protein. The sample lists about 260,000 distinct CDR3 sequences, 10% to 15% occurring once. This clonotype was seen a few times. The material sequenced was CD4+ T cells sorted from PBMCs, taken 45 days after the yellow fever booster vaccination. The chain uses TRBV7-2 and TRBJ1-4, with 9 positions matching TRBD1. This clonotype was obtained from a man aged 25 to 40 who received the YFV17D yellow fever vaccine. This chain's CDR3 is CASSKTGGVEKLFF. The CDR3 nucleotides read TGTGCCAGCAGCAAAACAGGGGGCGTTGAAAAACTGTTTTTT.